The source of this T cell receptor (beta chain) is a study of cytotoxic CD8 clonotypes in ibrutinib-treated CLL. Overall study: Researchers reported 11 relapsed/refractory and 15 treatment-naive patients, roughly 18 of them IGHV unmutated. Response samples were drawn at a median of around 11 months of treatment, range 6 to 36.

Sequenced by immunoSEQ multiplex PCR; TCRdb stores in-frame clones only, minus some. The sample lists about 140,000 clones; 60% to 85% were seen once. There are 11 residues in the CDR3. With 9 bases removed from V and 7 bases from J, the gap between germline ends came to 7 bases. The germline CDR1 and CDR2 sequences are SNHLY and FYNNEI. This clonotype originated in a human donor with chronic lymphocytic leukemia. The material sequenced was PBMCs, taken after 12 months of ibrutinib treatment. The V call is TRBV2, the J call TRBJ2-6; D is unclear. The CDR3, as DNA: TGTGCCAGAGTGTCTGCCAACGTCCTGACTTTC. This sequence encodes CARVSANVLTF.